This is a list of T cell receptor beta chains from one sample in a study of blood T cell repertoires in COVID-19. Profiling relied on immunoSEQ multiplex PCR, and the TCRdb table lists in-frame clones only, not all of them. The sample consists of tens of thousands of clones, 81% of them appearing once. The sequenced sample consisted of peripheral blood. These receptors came from a man aged 80 or over with acute or convalescent COVID-19. Each CDR3 is given with its conserved first and last residue. The order of the fields is clone size, D gene, J gene, V gene, CDR3 protein, CDR3 DNA. D genes are given only for firm matches. Size is omitted from some rows. Given values are once, few, many or a class for expanded clones.

clone size: few
D gene: TRBD1
J gene: TRBJ2-7
V gene: TRBV9
CDR3 protein: CASSVAPTGVYEQYF
CDR3 DNA: TGTGCCAGCAGCGTAGCCCCGACAGGGGTCTACGAGCAGTACTTC

clone size: once
D gene: TRBD2
J gene: TRBJ2-7
V gene: TRBV7-2
CDR3 protein: CASSLGLASGKSEQYF
CDR3 DNA: TGTGCCAGCAGCCTGGGACTAGCATCCGGAAAATCCGAGCAGTACTTC

clone size: few
D gene: TRBD1
J gene: TRBJ1-2
V gene: TRBV10-3
CDR3 protein: CAISESPDREGGYTF
CDR3 DNA: TGTGCCATCAGTGAGTCTCCAGACAGGGAAGGTGGCTACACCTTC

clone size: .
D gene: .
J gene: TRBJ2-1
V gene: TRBV2
CDR3 protein: CASRRGGQGYNEQFF
CDR3 DNA: TGTGCCAGCAGGAGGGGGGGGCAGGGCTACAATGAGCAGTTCTTC

clone size: .
D gene: TRBD2
J gene: TRBJ2-5
V gene: TRBV7-2
CDR3 protein: CASSYGASGSGTQYF
CDR3 DNA: TGTGCCAGCAGCTACGGTGCTAGCGGGAGCGGGACCCAGTACTTC

clone size: .
D gene: TRBD1
J gene: TRBJ2-6
V gene: TRBV7-8
CDR3 protein: CASSPGQGRSGANVLTF
CDR3 DNA: TGTGCCAGCAGCCCCGGACAGGGCCGGTCTGGGGCCAACGTCCTGACTTTC

clone size: once
D gene: .
J gene: TRBJ1-2
V gene: TRBV5-5
CDR3 protein: CASSLGWGVSGYTF
CDR3 DNA: TGTGCCAGCAGCTTGGGTTGGGGGGTGTCTGGCTACACCTTC

clone size: .
D gene: .
J gene: TRBJ1-1
V gene: TRBV28
CDR3 protein: CASSWFGGWTEAFF
CDR3 DNA: TGTGCCAGCAGCTGGTTTGGGGGGTGGACTGAAGCTTTCTTT

clone size: few
D gene: .
J gene: TRBJ2-5
V gene: TRBV5-1
CDR3 protein: CASTGRQPGETQYF
CDR3 DNA: TGCGCCAGCACAGGGAGGCAGCCTGGAGAGACCCAGTACTTC

clone size: .
D gene: .
J gene: TRBJ1-6
V gene: TRBV28
CDR3 protein: CASSSTQESGDNPPLHF
CDR3 DNA: TGTGCCAGCAGTTCCACCCAAGAATCCGGGGACAACCCACCCCTCCACTTT

clone size: .
D gene: .
J gene: TRBJ2-3
V gene: TRBV10-1
CDR3 protein: CASSLAFTDTQYF
CDR3 DNA: TGCGCCAGCTCACTAGCCTTCACAGATACGCAGTATTTT

clone size: .
D gene: .
J gene: TRBJ2-7
V gene: TRBV28
CDR3 protein: CASSRLFTASWF
CDR3 DNA: TGTGCCAGCAGCCGACTCTTTACGGCTTCGTGGTTC

clone size: .
D gene: .
J gene: TRBJ1-2
V gene: TRBV18
CDR3 protein: CASSLGGPSGYTF
CDR3 DNA: TGTGCCAGCTCACTCGGTGGGCCCTCCGGCTACACCTTC

clone size: few
D gene: .
J gene: TRBJ1-2
V gene: TRBV14
CDR3 protein: CASSHRDGGFGYTF
CDR3 DNA: TGTGCCAGCAGCCACCGGGACGGAGGGTTTGGCTACACCTTC

clone size: .
D gene: .
J gene: TRBJ2-1
V gene: TRBV3-1/TRBV3-2
CDR3 protein: CASSHPNNEQFF
CDR3 DNA: TGTGCCAGCAGCCACCCTAACAATGAGCAGTTCTTC

clone size: .
D gene: TRBD2
J gene: TRBJ2-1
V gene: TRBV18
CDR3 protein: CASSPTLGLAGGDEQFF
CDR3 DNA: TGTGCCAGCTCACCAACGCTCGGACTAGCGGGAGGGGATGAGCAGTTCTTC

clone size: .
D gene: TRBD1
J gene: TRBJ2-3
V gene: TRBV5-1
CDR3 protein: CASSPRPTGTGDTDTQYF
CDR3 DNA: TGCGCCAGCAGCCCGCGCCCTACCGGGACAGGGGACACAGATACGCAGTATTTT

clone size: .
D gene: TRBD1
J gene: TRBJ2-6
V gene: TRBV5-1
CDR3 protein: CASSGDSSGANVLTF
CDR3 DNA: TGCGCCAGCAGCGGGGACAGCTCTGGGGCCAACGTCCTGACTTTC

clone size: .
D gene: TRBD2
J gene: TRBJ2-2
V gene: TRBV28
CDR3 protein: CASSPLGGGTNTGELFF
CDR3 DNA: TGTGCCAGCAGCCCCCTCGGGGGAGGGACGAACACCGGGGAGCTGTTTTTT

clone size: .
D gene: .
J gene: TRBJ2-5
V gene: TRBV27
CDR3 protein: CASSLRDSQETQYF
CDR3 DNA: TGTGCCAGCAGTTTGCGGGACAGCCAAGAGACCCAGTACTTC

clone size: .
D gene: .
J gene: TRBJ1-4
V gene: TRBV5-6
CDR3 protein: CASSSNINEKLFF
CDR3 DNA: TGTGCCAGCAGCTCGAACATTAATGAAAAACTGTTTTTT

clone size: .
D gene: .
J gene: TRBJ1-4
V gene: TRBV4-2
CDR3 protein: CASSQEGQATNEKLFF
CDR3 DNA: TGTGCCAGCAGCCAAGAGGGGCAGGCAACTAATGAAAAACTGTTTTTT